Following are 19 T cell receptor beta chains from one sample sequenced in a study of response to subunit inactivated influenza vaccine. TCRdb re-derived calls from the RT-PCR reads in MiXCR, one entry per CDR3 protein. Among some 570,000 distinct CDR3 sequences listed, about 11% were seen once. The same sample was also used in a study of T cells expressing NK-cell markers. From that second work: A 5'RACE template switching approach incorporating UMIs was used to make TCR beta cDNA.

The material was PBMCs from blood, obtained on the day of vaccination. These receptors all come from a man between 45 and 60 years old who received an inactivated influenza vaccine.

The chain's CDR3 is CASSQDLVAGTDTQYF. As DNA, the CDR3 is TGTGCCAGCAGCCAAGATCTGGTAGCGGGCACAGATACGCAGTATTTT. J is TRBJ2-3 and V is TRBV3-1; D possibly corresponds to TRBD2 (6 bases). The CDR3 contains 16 residues. The V gene lost 0 bases and the J gene lost 1 base, with 11 bases spanning the gap. Germline assignment: CDR1 LGHDT and CDR2 YNNKEL (reference sequence).

In its sample, this clonotype was seen many times. The rearrangement uses TRBV12-3 or TRBV12-4 and TRBJ2-1, with TRBD2 matching 7 bases. J was trimmed by 7 bases and V by 7 bases; bases with no gene match: 4. This CDR3 has 12 residues. The CDR3 DNA is TGTGCCAGCAACCAACTAGCGAATGAGCAGTTCTTC. Protein: CASNQLANEQFF.

There are a few counts of this clonotype. The gene calls are TRBV9 and TRBJ2-7, with 11 bases identical to TRBD1. This CDR3 has 15 amino acids. The V and J ends lost 0 bases and 4 bases, in that order; junction bases with no gene match: 3. Germline CDR1 SGDLS, CDR2 YYNGEE. The DNA for the CDR3 is TGTGCCAGCAGCGTAGGGACAGGGGGCCGATACGAGCAGTACTTC. Its translation: CASSVGTGGRYEQYF.

This clonotype was seen only a few times. The chain employs TRBV5-1 and TRBJ2-5; 9 bases agree with TRBD2. CDR1 is SGHRS and CDR2 is YFSETQ in the germline V gene. With V trimmed by 2 bases and J by 5 bases, 7 bases remained unmatched. There are 15 residues in the CDR3. CDR3: CASSLMGLAGETQYF. The CDR3 DNA reads as TGCGCCAGCAGCTTAATGGGACTAGCTGGGGAGACCCAGTACTTC.

This clonotype was recorded many times. The genes are TRBV11-1 and TRBJ1-1, with 8 bases matching TRBD1. The CDR3 is 12 residues long. With V trimmed by 5 bases and J by 7 bases, 3 bases remained unmatched. Germline V gene lookup returns CDR1 SGHAT and CDR2 FQDESV (reference sequence). The CDR3 region has the DNA TGTGCCAGCAGCCCCGGACAGGGTGAAGCTTTCTTT. Protein product: CASSPGQGEAFF.

This clonotype showed up many times. This chain links TRBV10-3 with TRBJ1-6; no definite D call. The CDR3 covers 16 residues. V was trimmed by 4 bases and J by 3 bases, leaving 13 bases between them. Germline-derived CDR1 and CDR2 are ENHRY and SYGVKD. The CDR3, as DNA: TGTGCCATCAGTGGGGAGACGGGGAGCTATAATTCACCCCTCCACTTT. Translating gives CAISGETGSYNSPLHF.

The chain links TRBV2 to TRBJ2-3, with D perhaps matching TRBD2 (6 bases). This CDR3 region has 13 residues. Trimming took 8 bases from V and 0 from J, leaving 9 bases between them. Per germline, CDR1 SNHLY and CDR2 FYNNEI. This chain's CDR3 is CASGGTSTDTQYF. In DNA form, the CDR3 reads TGTGCCAGCGGGGGGACTAGCACAGATACGCAGTATTTT.

This clonotype was seen at least ten times. The J gene is TRBJ2-7, the V gene TRBV4-2; the D is unclear. The CDR3 extends over 16 amino acids. V was cut by 1 base and J by 2 bases, with 15 bases left in between. The germline V gene encodes CDR1 LGHNA and CDR2 YNFKEQ. CDR3 bases: TGTGCCAGCAGCCAAGGGCACGCTGGCAGCCCCTACGAGCAGTACTTC. Its protein product is CASSQGHAGSPYEQYF.

This clonotype appeared a few times. The J gene is TRBJ1-4, the V gene TRBV6-1; TRBD1 might be the D (5 bases). V dropped 2 bases and J dropped 6 bases, with 10 bases sitting between them. Germline CDR1 and CDR2: MNHNS and SASEGT. The CDR3 spans 14 residues. Written as DNA, the CDR3 is TGTGCCAGCAGTGAAACGCGAGGGGATGAAAAACTGTTTTTT. Its translation: CASSETRGDEKLFF.

This clonotype was found a few times. The chain recombines TRBV4-3 with TRBJ2-4; no clear D. The CDR3 contains 16 residues. The V gene lost 0 bases and the J gene lost 0 bases, with 9 bases spanning the gap. Germline V gives CDR1 LGHNA, CDR2 YSLEER. CDR3 sequence reads: CASSQDRTIAKNIQYF. The CDR3 DNA reads TGCGCCAGCAGCCAAGACAGGACCATAGCCAAAAACATTCAGTACTTC.

This clonotype was detected ten times or more. The chain joins TRBV29-1 to TRBJ2-7; 8 bases map to TRBD2. The germline V gene encodes CDR1 SQVTM and CDR2 ANQGSEA. V dropped 7 bases and J dropped 2; count of bases not matched to a gene: 4. This CDR3 has 12 residues. CDR3 region: CSATSGAYEQYF. CDR3 DNA: TGCAGCGCAACTAGCGGAGCCTACGAGCAGTACTTC.

This rearrangement joins TRBV4-3 to TRBJ2-2; D is unresolved. V shed 0 bases and J shed 7 bases, with 21 bases lying between them. CDR3 size: 18 residues. Germline V lookup: CDR1 LGHNA, CDR2 YSLEER. CDR3 in DNA: TGCGCCAGCAGCCAAGATGCTTTTTCGGCAGGCCGACTCGGGGAGCTGTTTTTT. Its protein is CASSQDAFSAGRLGELFF.

V is TRBV4-1 and J is TRBJ1-6; D perhaps matches TRBD1 (5 bases). The CDR3 is 14 amino acids. CDR1 MGHRA and CDR2 YSYEKL come from the germline V gene. V gave up 3 bases and J gave up 10 bases, with 13 bases separating them. CDR3 sequence reads: CASSHPGFGSPLHF. Here the CDR3 DNA reads TGCGCCAGCAGCCACCCAGGGTTTGGATCACCCCTCCACTTT.

This clonotype was found many times. The chain combines TRBV18 with TRBJ2-2, with 8 bases aligning to TRBD2. This CDR3 contains 16 residues. V lost 5 bases and J lost 4; bases outside the gene matches: 9. Germline lookup yields CDR1 KGHSH and CDR2 LQKENI. CDR3 amino acids: CASSIAAGGTTGELFF. For the CDR3, the DNA is TGTGCCAGCTCAATAGCTGCGGGAGGCACCACCGGGGAGCTGTTTTTT.

This clonotype was picked up a small number of times. This chain connects TRBV4-3 to TRBJ2-1; D possibly uses TRBD1 or TRBD2 (6 bases each). This CDR3 contains 17 residues. The germline gives CDR1 LGHNA, CDR2 YSLEER. With 1 base removed from V and 13 bases from J, the gap between germline ends came to 26 bases. The CDR3 DNA is TGCGCCAGCAGCCAAGGGGTGGGGGGCGCGGGATACGCCGAACAGTTCTTC. Its translation is CASSQGVGGAGYAEQFF.

The chain links TRBV6-2 or TRBV6-3 to TRBJ2-1; D is unresolved. Deletions cut 8 bases from V and 8 bases from J, with 4 bases between. Germline CDR1 is MNHEY and CDR2 is SVGEGT. This CDR3 is 9 amino acids long. The CDR3 is CASPDEQFF. CDR3 in DNA: TGTGCCAGCCCAGATGAGCAGTTCTTC.

The chain employs TRBV4-1 and TRBJ2-3; D gene unclear. Germline V gives CDR1 MGHRA, CDR2 YSYEKL. The CDR3 consists of 13 residues. The V and J ends lost 3 bases and 1 base respectively, with 5 bases between them. CDR3 residues: CASSHQGTDTQYF. DNA for the CDR3: TGCGCCAGCAGCCATCAGGGCACAGATACGCAGTATTTT.

A remark on this clonotype: The CDR3 end shows no conserved phenylalanine or tryptophan, and so a read error is likely. No DNA is shown, since the ends of the CDR3 on it are uncertain; the CDR3 is the one TCRdb lists. The chain couples TRBV5-5 to TRBJ2-1; the table's TRBD2 call for D was not verified on the DNA. Looked up from germline, CDR1 is SGHKS and CDR2 is YYEKEE (reference sequence). The CDR3 adds up to 12 amino acids, both ends counted. CDR3 amino acids: CASSAGTSGEIS.

The chain has TRBV20-1 and TRBJ2-1; TRBD2 is a possible D gene (5 bases). Germline CDR1 and CDR2: DFQATT and SNEGSKA (reference sequence). V was pared by 5 bases and J by 7 bases, with 18 bases between. The CDR3 extends over 14 amino acids. The CDR3 DNA reads as TGCAGTGCTGAGGGATCAGCTCAGCGAAATGAGCAGTTCTTC. Protein product: CSAEGSAQRNEQFF.